Listed here is a single T cell receptor beta chain. This receptor's antigen is unknown. No per-base quality is available; no much larger clone lies one base away. A single peripheral blood draw of around 120 mL on average was collected from each donor into heparinised tubes. Using a panel that included CD45RO, CCR7, CD25, CD127, CD95 and CD27, naive, central memory, regulatory and stem cell-like memory CD4+ T cells were sorted on a BD FACSAria II. All sorted populations exceeded 95% purity. PBMCs were isolated right away by Lymphoprep density gradient centrifugation and were stained directly, without culture. To minimize batch effects, samples were stained and sorted in pairs, one healthy donor with one patient per experiment. This sample was included in a study of beta chain features in type 1 diabetes listed by TCRdb under 2018. In terms of the full investigation: Mean age, gender distribution, total cell number and subset yield were not different between patients and healthy donors. In the study, recently diagnosed type 1 diabetes patients and matched healthy donors were compared on the TCRB repertoires of their sorted circulating CD4+ T cell subsets. Regulatory and stem cell-like memory subsets were obtained from only 8 patients and about 8 healthy donors, while naive and central memory subsets were obtained from all 30 or so donors. A total of some 110 million sorted cells were examined across all samples, and the number of cells per subset was strongly correlated with RNA yield.

Broad study findings and their caveats: The naive, central memory and regulatory TCRB repertoires appeared to resemble one another more closely among patients than among healthy donors. PCR might favor shorter templates, but patient and control samples were amplified and corrected together, so any skew would affect both groups equally. At VDJ recombination sites, type 1 diabetes patients had fewer insertions and more deleted nucleotides, which implies abnormalities in thymic rearrangement. Only small numbers of individuals were included in the HLA sub-analyses, which left unresolved whether HLA type had any influence on TCRB rearrangement. In all four CD4+ subsets, TCRB CDR3 length was moderately but significantly shorter in type 1 diabetes patients. Because cDNA was sequenced instead of genomic DNA, activated cells with high expression could be over-represented, although the groups did not differ in activation or CD3 levels.

The High Capacity cDNA Reverse Transcription Kit was used to reverse transcribe all of the isolated RNA, meaning that expressed TCRB transcripts were what got sequenced. Deep immunoSEQ sequencing was performed on naive, central memory and regulatory T cell samples, with an average of around 3.4 million total reads per sample. Sorted cells were lysed in RLT buffer, and RNA was extracted using DNase-treated RNeasy Micro or Mini kits according to cell number. Each cell subset was processed on its own to prevent cross-contamination, while patient and healthy donor samples were processed together. TCRB sequences were amplified from cDNA with the immunoSEQ multiplex PCR, producing 87-bp fragments spanning the CDR3 region. Amplicons were sequenced on the Illumina HiSeq platform. For the original study's pipeline: Synthetic template baselines were used to correct PCR bias computationally, reads within Hamming distance 2 were collapsed together, and singletons that could not be merged were discarded. By aligning reads against IMGT, V, D and J genes, CDR3 length, and insertions or deletions at six rearrangement sites were assigned. Within each subset, clonotype counts were normalized to the number of sorted cells before true diversity and Gini coefficients were calculated with the tcR R package. Repertoire sharing was quantified using the overlap coefficient calculated on TCRB nucleotide sequences. Out-of-frame TCRB sequences from naive cells were analyzed as a proxy for the pre-selection repertoire. TCRdb provides this immuneACCESS table in a form limited to in-frame rearrangements. Some clones are lacking; in checked studies, under half of them reflect an unresolved V gene, and why the rest are absent is not known. V and J calls and clone size are those listed in that table; D and trimming were worked out from the DNA. The sample includes 600,000 or so clones, with about 14% observed a single time. The ten top clones hold 0.035% to 0.045% of the sample.

Material for sequencing was naive CD4+ T cells from blood. The cell subset or site label, read with the paper, signifies: true naive CD4+ T cells. The TCR originated in a young man with type 1 diabetes.

The CDR3 protein is CASSLRLASSYEQYF. The DNA reads TGTGCCAGCAGTTTAAGGCTGGCCAGCTCCTACGAGCAGTACTTC. The rearranged chain carries TRBV28 and TRBJ2-7, with the D gene uncertain. The CDR3, from cysteine to phenylalanine, totals 15 residues. Of the read, only the CDR3 DNA is kept; its 45 bases are in frame from base 1. V gives up 2 bases and J gives up 0 bases, and the segment between their germline ends measures 11 bases. CDR1 is given as MDHEN and CDR2 as SYDVKM, both from the germline V gene.